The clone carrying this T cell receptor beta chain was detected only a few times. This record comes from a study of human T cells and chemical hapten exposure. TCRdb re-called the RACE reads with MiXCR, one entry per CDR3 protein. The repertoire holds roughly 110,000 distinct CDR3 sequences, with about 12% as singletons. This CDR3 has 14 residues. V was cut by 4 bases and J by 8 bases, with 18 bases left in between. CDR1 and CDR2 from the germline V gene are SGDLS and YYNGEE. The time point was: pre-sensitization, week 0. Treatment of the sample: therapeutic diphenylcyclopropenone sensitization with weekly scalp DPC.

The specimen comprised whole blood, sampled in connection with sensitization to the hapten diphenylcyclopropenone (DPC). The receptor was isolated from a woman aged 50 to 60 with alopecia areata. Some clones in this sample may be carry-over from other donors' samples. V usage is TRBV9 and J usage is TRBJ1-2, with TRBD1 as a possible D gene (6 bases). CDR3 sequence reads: CASSSWTEGMGYTF. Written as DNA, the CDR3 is TGTGCCAGCAGCTCTTGGACAGAGGGAATGGGCTACACCTTC. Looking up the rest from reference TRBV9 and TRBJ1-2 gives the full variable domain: DSGVTQTPKHLITATGQRVTLRCSPRSGDLSVYWYQQSLDQGLQFLIQYYNGEERAKGNILERFSAQQFPDLHSELNLSSLELGDSALYFCASSSWTEGMGYTFGSGTRLTVV.